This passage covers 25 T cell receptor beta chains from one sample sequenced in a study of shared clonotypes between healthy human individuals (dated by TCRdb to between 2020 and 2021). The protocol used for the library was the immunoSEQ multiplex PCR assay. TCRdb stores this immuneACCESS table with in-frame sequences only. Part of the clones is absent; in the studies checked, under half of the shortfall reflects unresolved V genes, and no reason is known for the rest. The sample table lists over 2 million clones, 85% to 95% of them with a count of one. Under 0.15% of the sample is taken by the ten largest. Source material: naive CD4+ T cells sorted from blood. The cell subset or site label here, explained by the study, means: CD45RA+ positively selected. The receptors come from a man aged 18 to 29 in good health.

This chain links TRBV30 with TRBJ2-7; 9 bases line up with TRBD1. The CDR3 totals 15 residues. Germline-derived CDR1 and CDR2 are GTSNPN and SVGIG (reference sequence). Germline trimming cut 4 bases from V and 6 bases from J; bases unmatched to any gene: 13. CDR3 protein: CAWTKPGQGTSEQYF. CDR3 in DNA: TGTGCCTGGACTAAGCCGGGACAGGGAACGAGCGAGCAGTACTTC.

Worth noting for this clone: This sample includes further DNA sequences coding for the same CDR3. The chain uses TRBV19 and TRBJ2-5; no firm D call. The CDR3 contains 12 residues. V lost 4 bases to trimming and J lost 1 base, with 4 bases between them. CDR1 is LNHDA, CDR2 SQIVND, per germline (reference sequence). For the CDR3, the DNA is TGTGCCAGTAGTAGGGGCCAAGAGACCCAGTACTTC. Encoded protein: CASSRGQETQYF.

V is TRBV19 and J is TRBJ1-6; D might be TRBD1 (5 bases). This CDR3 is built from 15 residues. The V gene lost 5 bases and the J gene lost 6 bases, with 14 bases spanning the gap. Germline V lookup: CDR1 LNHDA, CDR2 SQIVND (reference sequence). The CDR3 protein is CASSPRDGFNSPLHF. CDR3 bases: TGTGCCAGTAGTCCCCGGGACGGATTTAATTCACCCCTCCACTTT.

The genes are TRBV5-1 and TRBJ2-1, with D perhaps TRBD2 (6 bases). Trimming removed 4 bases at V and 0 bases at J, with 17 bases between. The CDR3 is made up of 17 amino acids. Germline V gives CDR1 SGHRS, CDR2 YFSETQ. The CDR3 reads CASSLGGLLSSYNEQFF. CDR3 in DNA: TGCGCCAGCAGCCTGGGAGGTCTCCTGAGCTCCTACAATGAGCAGTTCTTC.

The CDR3 is CASSPAGSSSYEQYF. The CDR3 bases are TGTGCCAGCAGCCCCGCGGGGTCGAGCTCCTACGAGCAGTACTTC. The chain employs TRBV7-2 and TRBJ2-5; a possible D gene is TRBD2 (6 bases). The J call may be faulty, since TRBJ2-7 better matches the DNA end. CDR1 SGHTA and CDR2 FQGNSA come from the germline V gene. There are 15 residues in the CDR3.

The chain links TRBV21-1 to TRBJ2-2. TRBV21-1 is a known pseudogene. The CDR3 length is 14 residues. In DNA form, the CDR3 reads TGTGCCAGCATCGGGGCCCCGCCGATCGGGGAGCTGTTTTTT. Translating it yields CASIGAPPIGELFF.

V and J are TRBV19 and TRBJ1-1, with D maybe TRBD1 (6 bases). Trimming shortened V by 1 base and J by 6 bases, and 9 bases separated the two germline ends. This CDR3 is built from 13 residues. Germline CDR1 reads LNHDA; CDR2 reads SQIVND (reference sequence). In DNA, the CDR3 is TGTGCCAGTAGTATAGTCGCAGGGGCTGAAGCTTTCTTT. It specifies CASSIVAGAEAFF.

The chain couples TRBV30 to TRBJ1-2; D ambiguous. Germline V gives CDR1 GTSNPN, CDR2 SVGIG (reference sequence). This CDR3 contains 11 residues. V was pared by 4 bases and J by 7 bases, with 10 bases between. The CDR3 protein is CAWKKTGGYTF. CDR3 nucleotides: TGTGCCTGGAAAAAGACCGGTGGCTACACCTTC. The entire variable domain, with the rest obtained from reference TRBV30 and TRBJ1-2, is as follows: SQTIHQWPATLVQPVGSPLSLECTVEGTSNPNLYWYRQAAGRGLQLLFYSVGIGQISSEVPQNLSASRPQDRQFILSSKKLLLSDSGFYLCAWKKTGGYTFGSGTRLTVV.

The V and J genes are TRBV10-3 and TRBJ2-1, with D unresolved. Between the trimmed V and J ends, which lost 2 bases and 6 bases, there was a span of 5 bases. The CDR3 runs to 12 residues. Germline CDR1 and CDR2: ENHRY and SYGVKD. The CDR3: CAISERLNEQFF. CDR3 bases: TGTGCCATCAGTGAGAGGCTCAATGAGCAGTTCTTC.

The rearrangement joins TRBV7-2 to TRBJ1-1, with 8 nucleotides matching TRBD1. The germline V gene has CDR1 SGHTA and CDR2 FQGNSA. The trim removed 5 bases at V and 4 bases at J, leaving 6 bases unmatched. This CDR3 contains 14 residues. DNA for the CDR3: TGTGCCAGCAGCGGGGGACAGGCCCTCACTGAAGCTTTCTTT. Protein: CASSGGQALTEAFF.

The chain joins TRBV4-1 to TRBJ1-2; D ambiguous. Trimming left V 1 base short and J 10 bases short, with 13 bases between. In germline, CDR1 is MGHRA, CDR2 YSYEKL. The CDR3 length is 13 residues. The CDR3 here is CASSQGPQVDYTF. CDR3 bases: TGCGCCAGCAGCCAAGGTCCCCAGGTTGACTACACCTTC.

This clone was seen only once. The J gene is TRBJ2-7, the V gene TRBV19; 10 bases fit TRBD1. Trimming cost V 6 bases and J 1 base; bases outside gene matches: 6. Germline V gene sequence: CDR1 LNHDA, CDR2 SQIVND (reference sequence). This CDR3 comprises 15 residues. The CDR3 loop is CASRRGTGASYEQYF. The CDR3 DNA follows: TGTGCCAGTAGACGTGGGACAGGGGCTTCCTACGAGCAGTACTTC.

CDR3 DNA sequence: TGTGCCAGCAGTTTAGCCAGGGTGGGATCACCCCTCCACTTT. It specifies CASSLARVGSPLHF. The rearrangement uses TRBV27 and TRBJ1-6, with TRBD1 as a possible D gene (5 bases). This CDR3 region has 14 residues. The germline gives CDR1 MNHEY, CDR2 SMNVEV (reference sequence). V shed 2 bases and J shed 10 bases, with 12 bases lying between them.

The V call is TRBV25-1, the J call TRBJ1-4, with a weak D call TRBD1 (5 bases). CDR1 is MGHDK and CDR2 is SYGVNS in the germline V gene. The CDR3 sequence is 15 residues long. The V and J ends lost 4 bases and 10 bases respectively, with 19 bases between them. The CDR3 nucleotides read TGTGCCAGCAGTGGGAGTTGGGGGGAAGGGATAAAACTGTTTTTT. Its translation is CASSGSWGEGIKLFF.

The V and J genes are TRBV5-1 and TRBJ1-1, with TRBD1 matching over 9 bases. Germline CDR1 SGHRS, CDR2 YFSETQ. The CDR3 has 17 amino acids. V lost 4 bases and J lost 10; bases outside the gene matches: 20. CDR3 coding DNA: TGCGCCAGCAGCCCGGGAGTCTCGGGACAGGGTAATACGGGAGCTTTCTTT. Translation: CASSPGVSGQGNTGAFF.

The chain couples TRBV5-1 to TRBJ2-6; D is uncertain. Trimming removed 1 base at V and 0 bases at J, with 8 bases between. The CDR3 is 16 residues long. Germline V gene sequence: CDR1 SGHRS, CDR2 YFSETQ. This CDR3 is CASSLTPSSGANVLTF. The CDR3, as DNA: TGCGCCAGCAGCTTGACTCCCTCCTCTGGGGCCAACGTCCTGACTTTC.

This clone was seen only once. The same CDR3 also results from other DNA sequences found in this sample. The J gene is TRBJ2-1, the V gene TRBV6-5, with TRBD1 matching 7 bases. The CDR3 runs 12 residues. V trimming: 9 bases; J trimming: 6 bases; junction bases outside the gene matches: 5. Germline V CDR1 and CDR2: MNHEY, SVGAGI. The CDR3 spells CASSRTGNEQFF. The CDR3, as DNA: TGTGCCAGTTCACGGACAGGCAATGAGCAGTTCTTC.

CDR3 residues: CASTLSGGSSYNEQFF. CDR3 nucleotide sequence: TGCGCCAGCACCCTTTCGGGGGGAAGCTCCTACAATGAGCAGTTCTTC. This chain links TRBV5-1 with TRBJ2-1, with 7 nucleotides matching TRBD2. With V trimmed by 6 bases and J by 0 bases, 9 bases remained unmatched. The germline V gene encodes CDR1 SGHRS and CDR2 YFSETQ. The CDR3 runs to 16 residues.

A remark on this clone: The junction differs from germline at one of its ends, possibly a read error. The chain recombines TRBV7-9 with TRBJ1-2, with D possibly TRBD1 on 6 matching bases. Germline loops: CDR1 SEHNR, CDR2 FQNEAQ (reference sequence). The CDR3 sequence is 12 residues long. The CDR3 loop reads CASSLTTGMLNF. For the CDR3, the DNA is TGTGCCAGCAGCTTAACTACAGGGATGTTGAACTTC.

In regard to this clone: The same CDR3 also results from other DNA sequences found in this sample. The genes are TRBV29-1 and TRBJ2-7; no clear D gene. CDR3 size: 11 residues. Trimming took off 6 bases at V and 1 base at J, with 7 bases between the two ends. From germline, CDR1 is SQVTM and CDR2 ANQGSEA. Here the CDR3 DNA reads TGCAGCGTCCGCCTTTCCTACGAGCAGTACTTC. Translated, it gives CSVRLSYEQYF.

The CDR3 DNA reads TGCGCCAGCAGCCAAGATTCAGGAGGAGTGAACACTGAAGCTTTCTTT. Translated: CASSQDSGGVNTEAFF. V gene TRBV4-3 combines with J gene TRBJ1-1; D uncertain. Germline CDR1 reads LGHNA; CDR2 reads YSLEER. This CDR3 has 16 residues. V lost 0 bases and J 0 bases, leaving 11 bases between the germline ends.

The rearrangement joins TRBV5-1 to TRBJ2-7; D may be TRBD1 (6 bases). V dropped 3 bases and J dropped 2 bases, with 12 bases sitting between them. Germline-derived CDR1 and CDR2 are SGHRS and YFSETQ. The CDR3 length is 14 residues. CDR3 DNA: TGCGCCAGCAGCTCCCCGACAGGAACCTACGAGCAGTACTTC. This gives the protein CASSSPTGTYEQYF.

Written as DNA, the CDR3 is TGCGCCAGCAGCCAAGCGCGTGACTACTACACAGATACGCAGTATTTT. This codes for CASSQARDYYTDTQYF. The chain is built from TRBV4-3 and TRBJ2-3, with a possible D match to TRBD2 (5 bases). Trimming removed 1 base from V and 2 bases from J, with 13 bases in between. This CDR3 comprises 16 residues. Per the germline V gene, CDR1 is LGHNA and CDR2 is YSLEER.

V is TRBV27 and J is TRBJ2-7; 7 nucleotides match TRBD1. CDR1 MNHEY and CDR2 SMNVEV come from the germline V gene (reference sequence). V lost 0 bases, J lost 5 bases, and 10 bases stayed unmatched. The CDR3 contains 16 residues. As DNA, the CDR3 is TGTGCCAGCAGTTTATCCACCCTGACAGGGCGCGACGAGCAGTACTTC. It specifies CASSLSTLTGRDEQYF.

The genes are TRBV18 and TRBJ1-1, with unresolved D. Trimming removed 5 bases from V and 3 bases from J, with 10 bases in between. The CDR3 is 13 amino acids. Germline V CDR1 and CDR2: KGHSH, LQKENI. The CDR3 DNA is TGTGCCAGCTCAGCCGGTACCGACACTGAAGCTTTCTTT. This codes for CASSAGTDTEAFF.